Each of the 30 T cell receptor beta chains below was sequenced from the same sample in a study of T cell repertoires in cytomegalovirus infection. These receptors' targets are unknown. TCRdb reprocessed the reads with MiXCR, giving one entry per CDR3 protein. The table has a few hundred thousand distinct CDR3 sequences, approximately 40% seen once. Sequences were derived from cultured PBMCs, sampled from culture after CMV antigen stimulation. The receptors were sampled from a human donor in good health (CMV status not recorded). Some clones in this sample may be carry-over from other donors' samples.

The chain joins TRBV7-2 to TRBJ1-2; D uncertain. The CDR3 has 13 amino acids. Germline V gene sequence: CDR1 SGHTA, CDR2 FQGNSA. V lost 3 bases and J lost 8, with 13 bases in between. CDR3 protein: CASSFDLTEGYTF. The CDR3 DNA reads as TGTGCCAGCAGCTTCGACCTAACGGAGGGCTACACCTTC.

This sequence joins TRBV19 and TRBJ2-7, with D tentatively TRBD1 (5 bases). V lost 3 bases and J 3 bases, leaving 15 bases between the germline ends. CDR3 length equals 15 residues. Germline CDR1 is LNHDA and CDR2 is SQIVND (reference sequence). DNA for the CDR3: TGTGCCAGTAGTATCCAGGGAAGCCCAAGCTACGAGCAGTACTTC. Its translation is CASSIQGSPSYEQYF.

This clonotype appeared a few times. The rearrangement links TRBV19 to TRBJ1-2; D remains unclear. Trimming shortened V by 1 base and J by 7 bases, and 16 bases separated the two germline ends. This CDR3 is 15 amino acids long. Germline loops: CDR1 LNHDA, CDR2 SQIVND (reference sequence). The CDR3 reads CASSIVRASPGGYTF. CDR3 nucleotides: TGTGCCAGTAGTATAGTGCGGGCCTCGCCAGGTGGCTACACCTTC.

DNA for the CDR3: TGCAGTGCTGGGGTTGCGAGAGCGGCCACAGATACGCAGTATTTT. This codes for CSAGVARAATDTQYF. The chain joins TRBV20-1 to TRBJ2-3, with a weak D call TRBD2 (5 bases). Germline lookup yields CDR1 DFQATT and CDR2 SNEGSKA (reference sequence). The germline V and J ends were trimmed by 5 bases and 2 bases, with 17 bases remaining between them. This CDR3 contains 15 residues.

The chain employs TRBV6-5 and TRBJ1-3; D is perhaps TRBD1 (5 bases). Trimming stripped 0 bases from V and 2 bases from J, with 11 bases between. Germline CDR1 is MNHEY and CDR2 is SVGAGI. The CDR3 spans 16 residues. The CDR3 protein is CASSYSQGGTGNTIYF. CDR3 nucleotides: TGTGCCAGCAGTTACTCGCAGGGAGGCACTGGAAACACCATATATTTT.

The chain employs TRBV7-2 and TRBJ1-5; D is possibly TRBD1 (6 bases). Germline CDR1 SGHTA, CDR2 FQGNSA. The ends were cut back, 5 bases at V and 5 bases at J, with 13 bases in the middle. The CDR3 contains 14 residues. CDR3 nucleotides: TGTGCCAGCAGCCCTGGGACAAATCATCAGCCCCAGCATTTT. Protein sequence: CASSPGTNHQPQHF.

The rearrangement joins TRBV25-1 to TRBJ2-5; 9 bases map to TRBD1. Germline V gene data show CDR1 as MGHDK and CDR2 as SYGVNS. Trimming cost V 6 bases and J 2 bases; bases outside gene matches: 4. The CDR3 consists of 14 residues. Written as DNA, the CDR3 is TGTGCCAGCAGGGCTGACAGGGGGCAAGAGACCCAGTACTTC. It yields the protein CASRADRGQETQYF.

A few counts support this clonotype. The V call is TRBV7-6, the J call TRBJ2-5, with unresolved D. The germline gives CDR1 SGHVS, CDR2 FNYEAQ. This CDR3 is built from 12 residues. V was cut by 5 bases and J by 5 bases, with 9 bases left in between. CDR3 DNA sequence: TGTGCCAGCAGCCCGCGTTGGGAGACCCAGTACTTC. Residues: CASSPRWETQYF.

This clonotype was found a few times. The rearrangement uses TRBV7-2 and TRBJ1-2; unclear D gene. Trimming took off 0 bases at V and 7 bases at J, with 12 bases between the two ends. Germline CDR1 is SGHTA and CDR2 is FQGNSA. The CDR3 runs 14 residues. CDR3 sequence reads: CASSLAGSWRGYTF. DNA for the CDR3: TGTGCCAGCAGCTTAGCAGGGTCTTGGCGTGGCTACACCTTC.

CDR3 loop: CASSPQGWGKGVPDTQYF. For the CDR3, the DNA is TGTGCCAGTAGTCCCCAGGGATGGGGGAAAGGCGTGCCGGATACGCAGTATTTT. This chain joins TRBV19 and TRBJ2-3; D is perhaps TRBD1 or TRBD2 (5 bases each). Deletions cut 5 bases from V and 6 bases from J, with 27 bases between. Germline CDR1 reads LNHDA; CDR2 reads SQIVND (reference sequence). The CDR3 is 18 amino acids. Drawing the rest from reference TRBV19 and TRBJ2-3, the complete variable domain is DGGITQSPKYLFRKEGQNVTLSCEQNLNHDAMYWYRQDPGQGLRLIYYSQIVNDFQKGDIAEGYSVSREKKESFPLTVTSAQKNPTAFYLCASSPQGWGKGVPDTQYFGPGTRLTVL.

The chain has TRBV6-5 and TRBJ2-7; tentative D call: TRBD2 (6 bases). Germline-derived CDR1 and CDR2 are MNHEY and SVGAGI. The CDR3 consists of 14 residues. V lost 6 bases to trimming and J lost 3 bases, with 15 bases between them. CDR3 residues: CASSKTRGYYEQYF. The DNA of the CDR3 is TGTGCCAGCAGCAAGACTAGGGGATACTACGAGCAGTACTTC.

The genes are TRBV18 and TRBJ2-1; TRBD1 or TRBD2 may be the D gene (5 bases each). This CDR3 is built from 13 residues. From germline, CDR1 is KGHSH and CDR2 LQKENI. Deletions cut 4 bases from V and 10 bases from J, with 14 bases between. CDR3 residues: CASSLSGDGEQFF. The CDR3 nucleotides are TGTGCCAGCTCACTAAGTGGGGACGGGGAGCAGTTCTTC.

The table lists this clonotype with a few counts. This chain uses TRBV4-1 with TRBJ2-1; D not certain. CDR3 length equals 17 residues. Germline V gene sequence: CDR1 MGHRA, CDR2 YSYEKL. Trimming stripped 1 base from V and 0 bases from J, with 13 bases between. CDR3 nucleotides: TGCGCCAGCAGCCAAGTCGGCCCGCCGAGCTCCTACAATGAGCAGTTCTTC. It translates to CASSQVGPPSSYNEQFF.

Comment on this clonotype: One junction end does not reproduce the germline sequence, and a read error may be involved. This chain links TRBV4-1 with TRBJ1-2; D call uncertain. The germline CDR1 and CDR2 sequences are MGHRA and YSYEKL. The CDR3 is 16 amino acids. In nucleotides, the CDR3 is TGTGCCAGCAGCCAAGAGGCAGGACTTCCGAACTATGGCTACACCTTC. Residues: CASSQEAGLPNYGYTF.

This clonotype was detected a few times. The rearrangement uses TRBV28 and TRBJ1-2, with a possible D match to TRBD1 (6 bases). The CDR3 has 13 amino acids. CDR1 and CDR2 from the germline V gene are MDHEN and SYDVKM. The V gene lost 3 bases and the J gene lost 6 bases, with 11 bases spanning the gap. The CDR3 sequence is CASSFTQGNGYTF. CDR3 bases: TGTGCCAGCAGTTTCACCCAGGGGAATGGCTACACCTTC.

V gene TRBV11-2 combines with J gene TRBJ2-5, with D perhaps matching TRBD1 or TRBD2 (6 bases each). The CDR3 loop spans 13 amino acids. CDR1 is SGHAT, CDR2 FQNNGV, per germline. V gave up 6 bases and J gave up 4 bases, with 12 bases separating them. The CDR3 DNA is TGTGCCAGCAGTAAAGGGGGACTAGAGACCCAGTACTTC. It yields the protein CASSKGGLETQYF.

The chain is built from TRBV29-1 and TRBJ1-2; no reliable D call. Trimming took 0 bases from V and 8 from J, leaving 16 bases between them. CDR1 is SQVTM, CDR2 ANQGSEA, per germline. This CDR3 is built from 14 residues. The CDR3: CSVEDLAGKEGYTF. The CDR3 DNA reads TGCAGCGTTGAAGATCTGGCAGGAAAGGAGGGCTACACCTTC.

In nucleotides, the CDR3 is TGTGCCAGCAGCTTAGTGGGAAGTCTGGGCGGCTACACCTTC. This codes for CASSLVGSLGGYTF. This rearrangement joins TRBV7-2 to TRBJ1-2, with no clear D. Germline V gives CDR1 SGHTA, CDR2 FQGNSA. The CDR3 totals 14 residues. Trimming pared 1 base from V and 8 bases from J, leaving 14 bases between.

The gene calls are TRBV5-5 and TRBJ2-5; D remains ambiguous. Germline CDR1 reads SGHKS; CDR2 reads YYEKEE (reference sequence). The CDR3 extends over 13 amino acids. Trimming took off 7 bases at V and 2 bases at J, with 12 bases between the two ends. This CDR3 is CASSGLLQETQYF. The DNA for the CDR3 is TGTGCCAGCTCCGGGCTCCTGCAAGAGACCCAGTACTTC.

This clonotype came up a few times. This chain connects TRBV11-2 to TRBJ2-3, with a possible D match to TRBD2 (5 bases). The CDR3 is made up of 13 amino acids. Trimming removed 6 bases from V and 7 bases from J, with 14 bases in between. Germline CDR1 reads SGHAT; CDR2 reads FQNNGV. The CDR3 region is CASRSIRENTQYF. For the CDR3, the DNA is TGTGCCAGCAGATCAATCCGGGAAAATACGCAGTATTTT.

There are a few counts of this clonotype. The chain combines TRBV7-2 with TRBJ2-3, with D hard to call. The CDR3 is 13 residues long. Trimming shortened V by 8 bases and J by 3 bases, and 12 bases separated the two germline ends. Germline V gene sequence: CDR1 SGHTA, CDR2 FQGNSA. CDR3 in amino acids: CASVKARTDTQYF. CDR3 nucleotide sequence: TGTGCCAGCGTCAAGGCTCGAACAGATACGCAGTATTTT.

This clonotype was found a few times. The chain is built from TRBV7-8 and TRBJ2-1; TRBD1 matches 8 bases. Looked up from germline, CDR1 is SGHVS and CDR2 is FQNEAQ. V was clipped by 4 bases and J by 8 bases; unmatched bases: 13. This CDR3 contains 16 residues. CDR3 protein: CASSSNSDRVYDEQFF. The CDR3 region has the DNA TGTGCCAGCAGCTCTAACTCGGACAGGGTGTATGATGAGCAGTTCTTC.

The DNA for the CDR3 is TGTGCCAGCAGCTTAGAAGTTGCGGCAGGGGGCCGCTATGAGCAGTTCTTC. Protein product: CASSLEVAAGGRYEQFF. The rearrangement links TRBV7-2 to TRBJ2-1; TRBD1 agrees at 8 bases. CDR1 and CDR2 (germline): SGHTA, FQGNSA. Trimming cost V 1 base and J 8 bases; bases outside gene matches: 13. The CDR3 runs 17 residues.

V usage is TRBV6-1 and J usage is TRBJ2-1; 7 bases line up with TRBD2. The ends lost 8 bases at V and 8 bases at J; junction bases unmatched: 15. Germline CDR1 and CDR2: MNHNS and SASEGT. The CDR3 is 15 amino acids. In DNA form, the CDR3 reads TGTGCCAGCGGGGGGGGATCCAAAAAAGTGGATGAGCAGTTCTTC. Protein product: CASGGGSKKVDEQFF.

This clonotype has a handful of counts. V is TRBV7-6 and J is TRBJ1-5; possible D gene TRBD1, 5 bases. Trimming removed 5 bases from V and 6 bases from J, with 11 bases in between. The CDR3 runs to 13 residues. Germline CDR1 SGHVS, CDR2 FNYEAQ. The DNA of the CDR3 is TGTGCCAGCAGCCCAGGGACTTCTCAGCCCCAGCATTTT. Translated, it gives CASSPGTSQPQHF.

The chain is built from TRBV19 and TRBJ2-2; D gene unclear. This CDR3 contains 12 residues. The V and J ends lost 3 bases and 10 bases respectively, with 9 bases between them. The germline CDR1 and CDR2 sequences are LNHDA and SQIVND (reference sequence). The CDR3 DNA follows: TGTGCCAGTAGTATGTTTAGGTCGGAGCTGTTTTTT. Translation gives CASSMFRSELFF.

DNA of the CDR3: TGTGCCAGCAGCCGATGGGGGGTGGGGACCAACAATGAGCAGTTCTTC. Protein sequence: CASSRWGVGTNNEQFF. This chain links TRBV2 with TRBJ2-1; TRBD2 might be the D (6 bases). The CDR3 spans 16 residues. Germline V lookup: CDR1 SNHLY, CDR2 FYNNEI. Trimming removed 6 bases at V and 5 bases at J, with 20 bases between.

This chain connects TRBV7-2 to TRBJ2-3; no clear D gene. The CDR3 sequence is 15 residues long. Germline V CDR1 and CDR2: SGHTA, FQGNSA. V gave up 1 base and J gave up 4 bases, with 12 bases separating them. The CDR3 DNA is TGTGCCAGCAGCTTAGGGGGTCAGTCGGCAGATACGCAGTATTTT. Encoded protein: CASSLGGQSADTQYF.

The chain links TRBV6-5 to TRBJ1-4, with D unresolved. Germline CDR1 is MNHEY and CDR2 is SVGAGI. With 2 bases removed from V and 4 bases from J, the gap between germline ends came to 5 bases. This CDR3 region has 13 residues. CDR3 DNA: TGTGCCAGCAGTTACGGCGTTAATGAAAAACTGTTTTTT. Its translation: CASSYGVNEKLFF.

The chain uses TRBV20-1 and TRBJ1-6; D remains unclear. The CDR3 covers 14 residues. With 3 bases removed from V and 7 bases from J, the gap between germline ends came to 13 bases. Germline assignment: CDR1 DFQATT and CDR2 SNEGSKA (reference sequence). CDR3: CSASLTPSNSPLHF. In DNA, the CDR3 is TGCAGTGCTAGCCTCACACCGTCAAATTCACCCCTCCACTTT.